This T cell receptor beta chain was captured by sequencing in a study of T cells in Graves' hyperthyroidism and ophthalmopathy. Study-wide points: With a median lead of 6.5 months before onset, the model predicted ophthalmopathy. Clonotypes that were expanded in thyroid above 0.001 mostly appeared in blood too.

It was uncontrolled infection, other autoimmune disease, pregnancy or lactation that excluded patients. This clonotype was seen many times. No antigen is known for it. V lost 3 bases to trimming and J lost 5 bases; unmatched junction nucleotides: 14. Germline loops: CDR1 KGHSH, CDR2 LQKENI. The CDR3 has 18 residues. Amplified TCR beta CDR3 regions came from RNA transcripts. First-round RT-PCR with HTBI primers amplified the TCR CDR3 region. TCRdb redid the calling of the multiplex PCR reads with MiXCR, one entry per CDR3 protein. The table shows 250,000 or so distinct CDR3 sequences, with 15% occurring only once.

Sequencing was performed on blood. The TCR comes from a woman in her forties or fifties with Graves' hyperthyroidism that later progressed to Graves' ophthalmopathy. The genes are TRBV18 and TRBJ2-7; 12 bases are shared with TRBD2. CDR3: CASSPSAFRLAGAHEQYF. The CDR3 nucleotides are TGTGCCAGCTCACCTTCCGCGTTTAGACTAGCGGGAGCCCACGAGCAGTACTTC.